This TCR beta chain was found in a study of blood T cell repertoires in COVID-19. Looked up from germline, CDR1 is SGHVS and CDR2 is FNYEAQ. The CDR3 sequence is 13 residues long. The ends were cut back, 8 bases at V and 0 bases at J, with 7 bases in the middle. Sequencing was performed with immunoSEQ multiplex PCR; in TCRdb, only in-frame clones are kept and a portion is missing. The sample records more than 350,000 clones, roughly 84% being singletons. The clonotype was recovered from a woman aged 18-35 years who had been exposed to COVID-19. Sequencing was carried out using PBMCs or T cells enriched from blood (not recorded which). This sequence joins TRBV7-6 and TRBJ2-2, with D perhaps matching TRBD2 (5 bases). The CDR3 reads CASVGANTGELFF. The CDR3 DNA follows: TGTGCCAGCGTGGGAGCGAACACCGGGGAGCTGTTTTTT.